Many counts were recorded for the clone carrying this T cell receptor beta chain. The record originates from a study of regulatory T cells in long-lasting Graves disease. With 6 bases removed from V and 3 bases from J, the gap between germline ends came to 9 bases. This CDR3 contains 13 residues. Per the germline V gene, CDR1 is MNHNS and CDR2 is SASEGT. Sequencing libraries for TCR beta were prepared with iRepertoire HTBI primers and Arm-PCR of CDR3 regions. Using its own MiXCR run on the multiplex PCR reads, TCRdb lists one record per CDR3 protein. This table has under 450,000 distinct CDR3 sequences, roughly 12% appearing once. Time point indicated: newly diagnosed GD, antithyroid drugs for less than 3 months. After RNA was extracted from PBMCs, the TCR library was made from it. These same data were also listed under a study on T cells in Graves' hyperthyroidism and ophthalmopathy.

This TCR came from a woman aged 18 to 35 with Graves disease. Sequenced here: peripheral blood mononuclear cells (PBMCs), sampled at new diagnosis, from a patient treated with antithyroid drugs. The chain couples TRBV6-1 to TRBJ1-5, with D maybe TRBD1 (5 bases). CDR3 bases: TGTGCCAGCAGGATCAGGGACAATCAGCCCCAGCATTTT. Its translation: CASRIRDNQPQHF.